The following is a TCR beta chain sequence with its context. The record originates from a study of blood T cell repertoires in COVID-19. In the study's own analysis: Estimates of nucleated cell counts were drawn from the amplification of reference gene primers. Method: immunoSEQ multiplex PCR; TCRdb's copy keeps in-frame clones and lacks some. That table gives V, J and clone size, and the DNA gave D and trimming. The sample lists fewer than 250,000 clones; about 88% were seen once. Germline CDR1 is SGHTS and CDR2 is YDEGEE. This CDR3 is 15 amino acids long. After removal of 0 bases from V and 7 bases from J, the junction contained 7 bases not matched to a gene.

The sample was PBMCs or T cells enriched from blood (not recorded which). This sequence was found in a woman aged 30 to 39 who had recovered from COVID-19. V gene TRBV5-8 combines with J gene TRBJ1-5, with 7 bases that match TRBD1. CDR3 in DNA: TGTGCCAGCAGCTTGGAGGGGGCAGGGGGACAGCCCCAGCATTTT. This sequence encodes CASSLEGAGGQPQHF.